This T cell receptor beta chain was captured in a study of blood T cell repertoires in COVID-19. Study context: Acute and convalescent COVID-19 specimens originated in the United States, Italy and Spain. T cells, B-cell-depleted T cells, or PBMCs supplied cDNA or gDNA.

In the authors' workflow: Reference gene primers were amplified, and this amplification served to estimate nucleated cell counts. Produced via immunoSEQ multiplex PCR; TCRdb's table is partial and in-frame only. V and J calls plus clone size are reproduced from that table; the DNA served to infer D and trimming. This sample has about 88,000 clones, with roughly 87% found just once. V lost 4 bases, J lost 1 base, and 12 bases lay in between. CDR3 length: 15 amino acids. Germline loops: CDR1 SGHKS, CDR2 YYEKEE (reference sequence). This chain links TRBV5-5 with TRBJ1-5, with D perhaps TRBD1 (6 bases). Material: peripheral blood. The sequence came from a male donor with acute or convalescent COVID-19. CDR3 coding DNA: TGTGCCAGCAGCACCGGACAGAAGAGCAATCAGCCCCAGCATTTT. Encoded protein: CASSTGQKSNQPQHF.